A selection of T cell receptor beta chains follows, all from one sample in a study of technical replicates of blood from a few donors. TCRdb keeps only in-frame clones here, not all; method: immunoSEQ multiplex PCR. The table has 70,000 or so clones, around 92% seen once. The sequencing input was T cells isolated from PBMCs. The receptors were gathered from a human donor in good health. Both conserved end residues are part of each CDR3. Each record gives: V gene, D gene, J gene, clone size, CDR3 protein, CDR3 DNA. A D gene is named only where the DNA matches it firmly. Some rows mark clone size as missing; the rest say once, few, many or name a class of expanded clone.

v_call: TRBV7-2
d_call: .
j_call: TRBJ2-2
clone_size: .
cdr3_aa: CASSPGYRDKLFF
cdr3_nt: TGTGCCAGCAGCCCCGGATACCGGGACAAACTGTTTTTT

v_call: TRBV7-8
d_call: .
j_call: TRBJ1-5
clone_size: .
cdr3_aa: CASSQHQGQSLNQPQHF
cdr3_nt: TGTGCCAGCAGCCAACATCAAGGACAGAGTCTCAATCAGCCCCAGCATTTT

v_call: TRBV28
d_call: TRBD1
j_call: TRBJ1-5
clone_size: once
cdr3_aa: CASREDRVSQHF
cdr3_nt: TGTGCCAGCAGGGAGGACAGGGTGTCCCAGCATTTT

v_call: TRBV20-1
d_call: .
j_call: TRBJ2-3
clone_size: .
cdr3_aa: CSAPFGDTQYF
cdr3_nt: TGCAGTGCCCCGTTCGGAGATACGCAGTATTTT

v_call: TRBV19
d_call: .
j_call: TRBJ2-3
clone_size: .
cdr3_aa: CASSIVGGPISTDTQYF
cdr3_nt: TGTGCCAGTAGTATAGTCGGGGGTCCGATTAGCACAGATACGCAGTATTTT

v_call: TRBV6-5
d_call: .
j_call: TRBJ1-5
clone_size: .
cdr3_aa: CASSSRPGRVQPQHF
cdr3_nt: TGTGCCAGCAGCTCCCGACCGGGAAGGGTTCAGCCCCAGCATTTT

v_call: TRBV7-9
d_call: TRBD1
j_call: TRBJ2-2
clone_size: once
cdr3_aa: CASSSYRGDTGELFF
cdr3_nt: TGTGCCAGCAGTTCCTACAGGGGGGACACCGGGGAGCTGTTTTTT

v_call: TRBV5-1
d_call: .
j_call: TRBJ2-7
clone_size: .
cdr3_aa: CASSLGTASYEQYF
cdr3_nt: TGCGCCAGCAGCTTGGGGACTGCCTCCTACGAGCAGTACTTC

v_call: TRBV11-3
d_call: .
j_call: TRBJ2-5
clone_size: .
cdr3_aa: CASSLAAGTETQYF
cdr3_nt: TGTGCCAGCAGCTTAGCGGCGGGAACAGAGACCCAGTACTTC

v_call: TRBV14
d_call: .
j_call: TRBJ1-1
clone_size: .
cdr3_aa: CASSPGARTEAFF
cdr3_nt: TGTGCCAGCAGCCCTGGGGCGCGGACTGAAGCTTTCTTT

v_call: TRBV10-3
d_call: TRBD1
j_call: TRBJ2-1
clone_size: .
cdr3_aa: CAISGQDRGPGSVSYNEQFF
cdr3_nt: TGTGCCATCAGTGGCCAGGACAGGGGGCCAGGTAGCGTCTCCTACAATGAGCAGTTCTTC

v_call: TRBV19
d_call: .
j_call: TRBJ2-3
clone_size: .
cdr3_aa: CASTTGPRDTQYF
cdr3_nt: TGTGCCAGTACCACAGGACCAAGAGATACGCAGTATTTT

v_call: TRBV10-2
d_call: .
j_call: TRBJ2-3
clone_size: .
cdr3_aa: CASSESTLRRDTQYF
cdr3_nt: TGCGCCAGCAGTGAGTCGACTCTCCGACGGGATACGCAGTATTTT

v_call: TRBV2
d_call: TRBD2
j_call: TRBJ2-7
clone_size: .
cdr3_aa: CASSGAPTSAIYEQYF
cdr3_nt: TGTGCCAGCAGTGGAGCCCCAACTAGCGCGATCTACGAGCAGTACTTC

v_call: TRBV7-2
d_call: .
j_call: TRBJ2-5
clone_size: .
cdr3_aa: CASSLVARQETQYF
cdr3_nt: TGTGCCAGCAGCTTAGTAGCACGGCAAGAGACCCAGTACTTC

v_call: TRBV5-1
d_call: TRBD2
j_call: TRBJ2-1
clone_size: once
cdr3_aa: CASSLGGRDEQFF
cdr3_nt: TGCGCCAGCAGTTTGGGAGGGCGGGATGAGCAGTTCTTC

v_call: TRBV15
d_call: .
j_call: TRBJ1-2
clone_size: .
cdr3_aa: CATGDWRGYGYTF
cdr3_nt: TGTGCCACCGGCGACTGGAGGGGCTATGGCTACACCTTC

v_call: TRBV7-9
d_call: .
j_call: TRBJ2-1
clone_size: few
cdr3_aa: CASSKLGQSYNEQFF
cdr3_nt: TGTGCCAGCAGCAAACTGGGCCAATCCTACAATGAGCAGTTCTTC

v_call: TRBV5-1
d_call: TRBD1
j_call: TRBJ2-2
clone_size: .
cdr3_aa: CASSLPPGQGGAGELFF
cdr3_nt: TGCGCCAGCAGCTTGCCCCCGGGACAGGGGGGTGCCGGGGAGCTGTTTTTT

v_call: TRBV5-4
d_call: TRBD2
j_call: TRBJ2-7
clone_size: .
cdr3_aa: CASSLGLAGGYEQYF
cdr3_nt: TGTGCCAGCAGCCTGGGACTAGCGGGAGGCTACGAGCAGTACTTC

v_call: TRBV11-2
d_call: TRBD2
j_call: TRBJ2-7
clone_size: .
cdr3_aa: CASSLDGKREARYYEQYF
cdr3_nt: TGTGCCAGCAGCTTAGATGGCAAGCGGGAGGCCCGCTACTACGAGCAGTACTTC

v_call: TRBV25-1
d_call: TRBD1
j_call: TRBJ1-1
clone_size: .
cdr3_aa: CASSGYRGYNTEAFF
cdr3_nt: TGTGCCAGCAGTGGATACAGGGGTTACAACACTGAAGCTTTCTTT